The 19 T cell receptor beta chains below all came from one sample that was sequenced in a study of cytomegalovirus exposure and HLA in healthy donors. Some clones are missing from TCRdb's copy, which holds only in-frame ones; the method was immunoSEQ multiplex PCR. The data show 120,000 or so clones, about 87% seen once. Specimen: PBMCs. Every receptor here comes from a man aged 18 to 30 in good health and CMV-seronegative.

This chain links TRBV9 with TRBJ2-3; tentatively, D is TRBD2 (7 bases). Germline CDR1 is SGDLS and CDR2 is YYNGEE. V was cut by 0 bases and J by 4 bases, with 18 bases left in between. The CDR3 runs to 17 residues. CDR3 DNA sequence: TGTGCCAGCAGCGTAGAGTGGGGGGGCAAGGCTTCAGATACGCAGTATTTT. As protein: CASSVEWGGKASDTQYF.

The V gene is TRBV5-1, the J gene TRBJ2-7, with 10 bases lining up with TRBD1. Germline V CDR1 and CDR2: SGHRS, YFSETQ. The CDR3 runs to 17 residues. Unmatched junction bases numbered 9, after V lost 3 bases and J lost 0 bases. The CDR3 region is CASSSVRDRGVSYEQYF. The CDR3 region has the DNA TGCGCCAGCAGCTCAGTCCGGGACAGGGGAGTCTCCTACGAGCAGTACTTC.

In DNA form, the CDR3 reads TGTGCCAGCAGCTTTGCGACGGACTCTTATGGCTACACCTTC. Protein product: CASSFATDSYGYTF. V gene TRBV7-8 combines with J gene TRBJ1-2; D not certain. Between the trimmed V and J ends, which lost 3 bases and 5 bases, there was a span of 13 bases. CDR1 is SGHVS and CDR2 is FQNEAQ in the germline V gene. CDR3 length: 14 amino acids. Looking up the rest from reference TRBV7-8 and TRBJ1-2 gives the full variable domain: GAGVSQSPRYKVAKRGQDVALRCDPISGHVSLFWYQQALGQGPEFLTYFQNEAQLDKSGLPSDRFFAERPEGSVSTLKIQRTQQEDSAVYLCASSFATDSYGYTFGSGTRLTVV.

This chain joins TRBV7-7 and TRBJ1-1, with D hard to call. The germline CDR1 and CDR2 sequences are SSHAT and FNYEAQ (reference sequence). The length of the CDR3 is 13 residues. The V end lost 2 bases, the J end lost 4 bases, and 8 bases lay between the germline ends. The CDR3 region has the DNA TGTGCCAGCAGCTTATTGGGGAGCACTGAAGCTTTCTTT. Translation gives CASSLLGSTEAFF. Using reference TRBV7-7 and TRBJ1-1 for the parts outside the CDR3, the full variable domain is GAGVSQSPRYKVTKRGQDVTLRCDPISSHATLYWYQQALGQGPEFLTYFNYEAQPDKSGLPSDRFSAERPEGSISTLTIQRTEQRDSAMYRCASSLLGSTEAFFGQGTRLTVV.

The chain has TRBV28 and TRBJ2-6, with D uncertain. CDR1 is MDHEN, CDR2 SYDVKM, per germline. The V and J ends lost 2 bases and 0 bases respectively, with 5 bases between them. This CDR3 comprises 15 residues. Here the CDR3 reads CASSLPLSGANVLTF. CDR3 coding DNA: TGTGCCAGCAGTTTACCCCTCTCTGGGGCCAACGTCCTGACTTTC.

This clone was seen only a few times. Here the CDR3 DNA reads TGTGCCAGCGCAAGGGGTCCTGCTGGCTACACCTTC. Protein: CASARGPAGYTF. The chain is built from TRBV2 and TRBJ1-2, with D possibly being TRBD1 (5 bases). The CDR3 has 12 amino acids. The V gene lost 8 bases and the J gene lost 7 bases, with 14 bases spanning the gap. Germline assignment: CDR1 SNHLY and CDR2 FYNNEI.

The chain has TRBV28 and TRBJ1-2; D call uncertain. Trimming removed 4 bases at V and 4 bases at J, with 16 bases between. From germline, CDR1 is MDHEN and CDR2 SYDVKM. The CDR3 spans 15 residues. This CDR3 is CASSSHGEFSYGYTF. CDR3 nucleotides: TGTGCCAGCAGTTCGCACGGGGAATTTAGCTATGGCTACACCTTC.

This clone turned up a few times. The V and J genes are TRBV18 and TRBJ2-4, with a weak D call TRBD2 (6 bases). V gave up 4 bases and J gave up 8 bases, with 18 bases separating them. Germline-derived CDR1 and CDR2 are KGHSH and LQKENI. CDR3 length: 15 amino acids. Written as DNA, the CDR3 is TGTGCCAGCTCACAGGGGAGTCAGTCGGGGGACATTCAGTACTTC. Residues: CASSQGSQSGDIQYF.

The chain uses TRBV29-1 and TRBJ2-2; 8 bases agree with TRBD2. Germline lookup yields CDR1 SQVTM and CDR2 ANQGSEA. Losses at the gene ends were 2 bases for V and 6 bases for J; bases not matched to a gene: 2. The CDR3 is 13 amino acids. CDR3 sequence: CSVETGGAGELFF. The CDR3 DNA is TGCAGCGTTGAAACCGGGGGGGCCGGGGAGCTGTTTTTT.

This rearrangement joins TRBV27 to TRBJ2-1, with a weak D call TRBD1 (5 bases). Trimming pared 2 bases from V and 4 bases from J, leaving 9 bases between. This CDR3 has 14 amino acids. Per germline, CDR1 MNHEY and CDR2 SMNVEV (reference sequence). CDR3 DNA: TGTGCCAGCAGTTTAGCCAGGGCATACAATGAGCAGTTCTTC. Residues: CASSLARAYNEQFF.

This chain links TRBV4-3 with TRBJ1-2; 9 nucleotides line up with TRBD1. Germline CDR1 is LGHNA and CDR2 is YSLEER. The CDR3 runs 15 residues. Trimming removed 0 bases from V and 4 bases from J; junction bases left unmatched: 3. The CDR3 reads CASSQEQGATYGYTF. The CDR3 coding sequence is TGCGCCAGCAGCCAAGAACAGGGGGCAACCTATGGCTACACCTTC.

V is TRBV4-1 and J is TRBJ1-1, with 7 nucleotides matching TRBD1. The CDR3 runs 15 residues. V dropped 4 bases and J dropped 2; count of bases not matched to a gene: 7. Germline CDR1 is MGHRA and CDR2 is YSYEKL. The CDR3, as DNA: TGCGCCAGCAGCCTGCGCGCAGGGGGAAACACTGAAGCTTTCTTT. Translating gives CASSLRAGGNTEAFF.

This rearrangement joins TRBV7-8 to TRBJ1-1, with D unresolved. V lost 1 base and J 0 bases, leaving 9 bases between the germline ends. This CDR3 comprises 15 residues. CDR1 is SGHVS and CDR2 is FQNEAQ in the germline V gene. The DNA of the CDR3 is TGTGCCAGCAGCTTAGAACAGATACTGAACACTGAAGCTTTCTTT. Protein: CASSLEQILNTEAFF.

This rearrangement joins TRBV11-2 to TRBJ2-7; D might be TRBD2 (5 bases). The CDR3 totals 12 residues. Per germline, CDR1 SGHAT and CDR2 FQNNGV. Trimming took off 7 bases at V and 2 bases at J, with 9 bases between the two ends. CDR3 sequence (DNA): TGTGCCAGCACCCGGCGGGCCTACGAGCAGTACTTC. Amino acids: CASTRRAYEQYF.

The chain employs TRBV7-7 and TRBJ2-1, with a possible D match to TRBD2 (6 bases). Germline V CDR1 and CDR2: SSHAT, FNYEAQ (reference sequence). CDR3 size: 15 residues. The V gene lost 2 bases and the J gene lost 8 bases, with 16 bases spanning the gap. CDR3 region: CASSLRFGSSYEQFF. CDR3 nucleotides: TGTGCCAGCAGCTTAAGATTCGGGAGTTCCTATGAGCAGTTCTTC.

This clone showed up just a few times. The chain joins TRBV2 to TRBJ2-2; the D is unclear. The CDR3 extends over 14 amino acids. Between the trimmed V and J ends, which lost 0 bases and 6 bases, there was a span of 8 bases. Per the germline V gene, CDR1 is SNHLY and CDR2 is FYNNEI. CDR3 region: CASSEAPRAGELFF. Written as DNA, the CDR3 is TGTGCCAGCAGTGAAGCGCCACGGGCCGGGGAGCTGTTTTTT.

The rearrangement joins TRBV28 to TRBJ1-2; D is ambiguous. V gave up 5 bases and J gave up 4 bases, with 17 bases separating them. Germline V gene data show CDR1 as MDHEN and CDR2 as SYDVKM. The CDR3 loop spans 15 amino acids. The CDR3 is CASSPRLPGVYGYTF. The CDR3 DNA follows: TGTGCCAGCAGTCCCCGCCTCCCCGGAGTCTATGGCTACACCTTC.

The chain combines TRBV28 with TRBJ1-1, with 7 bases aligning to TRBD1. In germline, CDR1 is MDHEN, CDR2 SYDVKM. J was trimmed by 4 bases and V by 5 bases; bases with no gene match: 7. The CDR3 length is 14 residues. Here the CDR3 reads CASSPITGATEAFF. Written as DNA, the CDR3 is TGTGCCAGCAGTCCAATAACAGGGGCCACTGAAGCTTTCTTT.

The J gene is TRBJ1-1, the V gene TRBV28, with D possibly being TRBD1 (6 bases). The germline CDR1 and CDR2 sequences are MDHEN and SYDVKM. The CDR3 is 11 residues long. V shed 10 bases and J shed 7 bases, with 13 bases lying between them. This chain's CDR3 is CATGGIDEAFF. DNA of the CDR3: TGTGCCACGGGGGGCATAGATGAAGCTTTCTTT. The full variable domain, in which reference TRBV28 and TRBJ1-1 provide the parts outside the CDR3, is DVKVTQSSRYLVKRTGEKVFLECVQDMDHENMFWYRQDPGLGLRLIYFSYDVKMKEKGDIPEGYSVSREKKERFSLILESASTNQTSMYLCATGGIDEAFFGQGTRLTVV.